This T cell receptor beta chain was identified during a study of T cells in Graves' hyperthyroidism and ophthalmopathy (dated by TCRdb to the late 2010s). As for the study more broadly: Peripheral blood samples were taken at initial diagnosis, before any treatment was given. In six Graves' hyperthyroidism patients, the study also compared T-cell repertoires from thyroid tissue with T-cell repertoires from blood. A discovery cohort of fewer than 110 patients, 43 with Graves' ophthalmopathy and 57 with stable Graves' hyperthyroidism, was used to find distinguishing TCR V-J signatures. Whether ophthalmopathy could be predicted prospectively was tested in an independent validation cohort made up of under 20 hyperthyroidism patients plus 17 patients who later progressed to ophthalmopathy. The paper describes TCR Vbeta CDR3 sequencing of 135 peripheral blood samples, made up of around 41 ophthalmopathy patients, around 73 hyperthyroidism patients and roughly 17 progressor patients. After sampling, hyperthyroidism patients received methimazole starting at 30 mg daily, and ophthalmopathy patients received high-dose intravenous methylprednisolone. The 100 or so discovery patients were randomly split 7:3 into training and test sets.

The TCR beta CDR3 regions were amplified from RNA transcripts. The TCR CDR3 was subjected to a first round of RT-PCR using the HTBI primer set and the Qiagen OneStep RT-PCR kit. Libraries were constructed in a second round of multiplex PCR, after which size selection and purification were performed. The libraries were sequenced on an Illumina HiSeq2000 using paired-end 100 bp reads. The original pipeline was this. SOAPnuke was used to process the raw data, with reads discarded if the reads contained adapters or uncalled bases, had a mean Phred below 15, or lacked an exact constant-primer or identifier match. High-quality paired reads were merged with COPE v1.2.5, and unique nucleotide sequences were defined as clonotypes. MiTCR v1.1 was used to align the clonotypes against IMGT TRBV, TRBD and TRBJ reference segments. The analysis was restricted to V-J combinations with a frequency above 0.0001, which together covered 99.2% of the repertoires. The TCS score was defined as the ratio of F50 (clonal expansion) to E x V (chaos), calculated using BLOSUM62-based TCRdist between CDR3 peptides within each V-J. Welch's t-statistics and random forest reduced several hundred V-J features to under 15, which were used in a naive Bayes classifier (R e1071). TCRdb reprocessing: public reads trimmed at Q25 with fastp, clones called with MiXCR, in-frame beta chains kept. Records with the same CDR3 protein are collapsed into one entry carrying the most frequent genes and DNA. The V and J calls were determined by TCRdb, not by the authors. Across this sample there are more than 450,000 distinct CDR3 sequences, with just under 20% seen only once. The top ten clones comprise approximately 48% of the sample.

In the ophthalmopathy patients, disease was moderately to severely active, with a Clinical Activity Score of 3 or more, a NOSPECS grade of 4 or more, and a duration of less than 3 months. Exclusion was applied to patients with uncontrolled infections, other autoimmune diseases, pregnancy or lactation. Diagnoses were established on the basis of clinical symptoms, serum thyroxine and TRAb, thyroid ultrasound, and orbital computed tomography. PBMCs were isolated from 10 ml of fresh peripheral blood by Ficoll-Paque density gradient centrifugation. Trizol reagent was used to extract total RNA, and RNA quality was then checked on an Agilent 2100 Bioanalyzer. General findings and caveats noted by the study authors: Most expanded thyroid clonotypes (frequency above 0.001) were also found in blood, which suggests that blood repertoires may mirror thyroid immune responses. In validation, the model predicted progression to ophthalmopathy with around 71% sensitivity and 72% to 85% specificity, a median of 6.5 months before onset. In cross-validation, a model built on a 13 V-J signature told ophthalmopathy apart from stable hyperthyroidism with approximately 90% sensitivity and about 81% specificity, and in testing the same model reached 80%/75%. No statistical method was used to fix the sample size in advance, and group allocation was not hidden from the investigators.

This clonotype showed up just a few times. Its antigen is not yet known. No base quality information exists; no much larger clone differs at one position. The material sequenced was blood. The TCR comes from a man in his forties with Graves' ophthalmopathy.

The CDR3 protein: CASSQDSGGRGYTF. The nucleotides read TGCGCCAGCAGCCAAGATAGCGGAGGTAGAGGCTACACCTTC. The rearrangement combines TRBV4-1 with TRBJ1-2, with the D gene call left open. CDR1 MGHRA and CDR2 YSYEKL are derived from the germline V gene. The CDR3 covers 14 residues, taking in both the cysteine and the phenylalanine. Only the CDR3 DNA is retained, 42 bases long and in frame from the first base. The V and J ends are trimmed by 0 bases and 8 bases, leaving 13 bases between them.